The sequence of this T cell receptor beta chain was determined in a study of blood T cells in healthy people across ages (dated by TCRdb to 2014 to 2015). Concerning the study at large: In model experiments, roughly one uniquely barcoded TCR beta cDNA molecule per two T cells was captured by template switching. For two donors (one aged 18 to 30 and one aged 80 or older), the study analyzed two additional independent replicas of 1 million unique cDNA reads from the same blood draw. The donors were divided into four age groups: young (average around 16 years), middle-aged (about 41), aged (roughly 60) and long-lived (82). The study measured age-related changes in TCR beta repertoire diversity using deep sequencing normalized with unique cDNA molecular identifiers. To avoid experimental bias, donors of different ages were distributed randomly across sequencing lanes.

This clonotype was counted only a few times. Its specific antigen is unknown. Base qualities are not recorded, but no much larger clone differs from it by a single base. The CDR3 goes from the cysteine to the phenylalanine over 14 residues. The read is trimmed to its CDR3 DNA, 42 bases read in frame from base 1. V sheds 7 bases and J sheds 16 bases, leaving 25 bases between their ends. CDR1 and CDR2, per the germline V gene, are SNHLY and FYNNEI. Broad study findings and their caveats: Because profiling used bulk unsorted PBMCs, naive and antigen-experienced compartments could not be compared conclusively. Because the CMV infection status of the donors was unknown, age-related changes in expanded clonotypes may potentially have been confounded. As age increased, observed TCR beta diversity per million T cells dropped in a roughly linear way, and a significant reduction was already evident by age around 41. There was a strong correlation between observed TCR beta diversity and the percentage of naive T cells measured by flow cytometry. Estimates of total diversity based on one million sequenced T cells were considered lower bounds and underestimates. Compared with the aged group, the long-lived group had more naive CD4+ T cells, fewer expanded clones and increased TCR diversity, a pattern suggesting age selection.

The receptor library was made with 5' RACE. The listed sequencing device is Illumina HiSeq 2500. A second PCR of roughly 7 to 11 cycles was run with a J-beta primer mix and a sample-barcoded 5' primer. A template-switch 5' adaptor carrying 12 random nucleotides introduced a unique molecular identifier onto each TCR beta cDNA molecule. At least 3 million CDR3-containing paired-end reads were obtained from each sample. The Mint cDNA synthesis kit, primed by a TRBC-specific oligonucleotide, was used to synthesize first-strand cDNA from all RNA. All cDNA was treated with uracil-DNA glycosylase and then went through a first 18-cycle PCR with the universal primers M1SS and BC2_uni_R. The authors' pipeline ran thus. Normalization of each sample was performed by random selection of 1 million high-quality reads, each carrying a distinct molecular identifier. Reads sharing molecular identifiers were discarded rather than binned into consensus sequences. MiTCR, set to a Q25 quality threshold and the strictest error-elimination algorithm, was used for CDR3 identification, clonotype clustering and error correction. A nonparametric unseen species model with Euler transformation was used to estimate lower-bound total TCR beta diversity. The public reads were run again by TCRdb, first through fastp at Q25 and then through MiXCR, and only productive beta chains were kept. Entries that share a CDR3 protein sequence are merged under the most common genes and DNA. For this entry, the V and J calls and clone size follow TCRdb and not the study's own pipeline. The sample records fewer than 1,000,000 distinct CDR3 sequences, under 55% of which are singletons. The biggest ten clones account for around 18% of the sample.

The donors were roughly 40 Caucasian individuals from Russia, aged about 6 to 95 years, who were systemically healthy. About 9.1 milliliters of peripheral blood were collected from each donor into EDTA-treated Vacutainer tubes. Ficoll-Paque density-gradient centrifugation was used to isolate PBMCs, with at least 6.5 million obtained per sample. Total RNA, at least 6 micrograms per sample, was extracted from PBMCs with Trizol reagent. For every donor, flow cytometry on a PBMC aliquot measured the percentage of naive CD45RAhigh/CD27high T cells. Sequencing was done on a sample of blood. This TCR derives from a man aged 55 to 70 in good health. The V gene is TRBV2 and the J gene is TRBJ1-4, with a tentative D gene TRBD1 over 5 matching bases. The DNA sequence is TGTGCCAGCAACCCCTCGGAGGTGGGACGTAAAGGGTTTTTT. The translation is CASNPSEVGRKGFF.